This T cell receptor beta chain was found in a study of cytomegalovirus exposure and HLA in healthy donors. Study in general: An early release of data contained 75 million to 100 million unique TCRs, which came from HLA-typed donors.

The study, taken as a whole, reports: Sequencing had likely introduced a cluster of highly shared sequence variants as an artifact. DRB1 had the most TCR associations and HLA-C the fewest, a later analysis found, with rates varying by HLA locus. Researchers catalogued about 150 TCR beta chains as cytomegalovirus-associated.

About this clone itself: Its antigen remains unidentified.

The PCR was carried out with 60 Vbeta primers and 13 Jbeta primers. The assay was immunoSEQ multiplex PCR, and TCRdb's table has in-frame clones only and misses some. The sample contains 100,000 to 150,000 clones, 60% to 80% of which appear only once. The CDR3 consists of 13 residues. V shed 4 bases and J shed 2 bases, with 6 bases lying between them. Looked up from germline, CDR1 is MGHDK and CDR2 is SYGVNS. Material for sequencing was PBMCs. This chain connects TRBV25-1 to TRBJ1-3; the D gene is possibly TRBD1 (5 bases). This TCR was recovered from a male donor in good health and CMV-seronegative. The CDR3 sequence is CASSVRAGNTIYF. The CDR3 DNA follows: TGTGCCAGCAGTGTCAGGGCTGGAAACACCATATATTTT.